What follows are 24 T cell receptor beta chains derived from one specimen sequenced in a study of cytomegalovirus exposure and HLA in healthy donors. The study ran its PCR with 60 Vbeta and 13 Jbeta primers. Assay used: immunoSEQ multiplex PCR; TCRdb lists only in-frame clones, some missing. The sample records 130,000 to 150,000 clones, over 70% being singletons. Specimen: PBMCs. These TCRs come from a man aged 18-30 years in good health and CMV-seronegative.

V is TRBV27 and J is TRBJ1-1; 10 positions agree with TRBD1. The J segment lost 5 bases and the V segment lost 3 bases, leaving 3 bases of the junction unmatched. The CDR3 is made up of 14 amino acids. Germline V lookup: CDR1 MNHEY, CDR2 SMNVEV (reference sequence). In nucleotides, the CDR3 is TGTGCCAGCAGTTTGGGACAGGGGAGAACTGAAGCTTTCTTT. This gives the protein CASSLGQGRTEAFF.

The genes are TRBV21-1 and TRBJ2-5; TRBD1 reflects the table's D call only, with no check against the DNA. TRBV21-1 is designated a pseudogene. CDR3 length: 15 residues. CDR3 sequence reads: CASSKAHRGQETQYF. CDR3 DNA sequence: TGTGCCAGCAGCAAAGCCCACAGGGGGCAAGAGACCCAGTACTTC.

The chain recombines TRBV7-9 with TRBJ1-2, with D unresolved. Germline assignment: CDR1 SEHNR and CDR2 FQNEAQ (reference sequence). V lost 2 bases and J lost 2, with 6 bases in between. The CDR3 consists of 13 residues. This CDR3 reads CASSLKLNYGYTF. The CDR3 coding sequence is TGTGCCAGCAGCTTAAAGCTGAACTATGGCTACACCTTC.

The gene calls are TRBV5-4 and TRBJ1-1; no reliable D call. This CDR3 has 15 residues. Germline CDR1 reads SGHNT; CDR2 reads YYREEE (reference sequence). Trimming removed 0 bases at V and 1 base at J, with 10 bases between. The CDR3 DNA is TGTGCCAGCAGCTTGGATGGTCGCGGGAACACTGAAGCTTTCTTT. The encoded protein is CASSLDGRGNTEAFF.

The rearrangement links TRBV7-2 to TRBJ2-2; 8 bases are shared with TRBD1. This CDR3 region has 17 residues. V dropped 5 bases and J dropped 7; count of bases not matched to a gene: 15. CDR1 is SGHTA and CDR2 is FQGNSA in the germline V gene. CDR3 protein: CASSVHGQGSSGGELFF. In DNA form, the CDR3 reads TGTGCCAGCAGCGTGCATGGACAGGGATCGAGCGGCGGGGAGCTGTTTTTT.

Here the CDR3 reads CASSTPGQGNIQYF. The CDR3, as DNA: TGTGCCAGTAGTACCCCGGGACAGGGGAACATTCAGTACTTC. The chain has TRBV19 and TRBJ2-4, with 10 bases identical to TRBD1. V shed 4 bases, J shed 7 bases, and the junction held 4 bases outside the gene matches. The CDR3 loop spans 14 amino acids. Germline V gene sequence: CDR1 LNHDA, CDR2 SQIVND (reference sequence). Drawing the rest from reference TRBV19 and TRBJ2-4, the complete variable domain is DGGITQSPKYLFRKEGQNVTLSCEQNLNHDAMYWYRQDPGQGLRLIYYSQIVNDFQKGDIAEGYSVSREKKESFPLTVTSAQKNPTAFYLCASSTPGQGNIQYFGAGTRLSVL.

This chain uses TRBV27 with TRBJ2-3; D is possibly TRBD2 (6 bases). CDR3 length equals 17 residues. The V gene's germline CDR1 is MNHEY and CDR2 SMNVEV (reference sequence). Trimming pared 2 bases from V and 2 bases from J, leaving 17 bases between. CDR3 protein: CASSLGQRDSYTDTQYF. CDR3 in DNA: TGTGCCAGCAGTTTAGGACAACGGGACTCTTACACAGATACGCAGTATTTT.

The CDR3 region has the DNA TGCGCCAGCAGCCCGGGACAGCCCTACAATGAGCAGTTCTTC. Translation gives CASSPGQPYNEQFF. This chain connects TRBV5-1 to TRBJ2-1; 7 bases align to TRBD1. Germline V CDR1 and CDR2: SGHRS, YFSETQ. The CDR3 contains 14 residues. V gave up 4 bases and J gave up 2 bases; unmatched junction bases: 3.

The rearrangement links TRBV6-6 to TRBJ2-3; possibly TRBD1 for D (5 bases). The germline gives CDR1 MNHNY, CDR2 SVGAGI (reference sequence). This CDR3 has 14 amino acids. V lost 7 bases and J 6 bases, leaving 17 bases between the germline ends. CDR3 region: CASTIRSRVDTQYF. In DNA form, the CDR3 reads TGTGCCAGCACAATCCGATCCAGGGTGGATACGCAGTATTTT.

J is TRBJ1-2 and V is TRBV6-5, with D hard to call. V lost 0 bases and J 2 bases, leaving 13 bases between the germline ends. This CDR3 is built from 16 residues. CDR1 is MNHEY, CDR2 SVGAGI, per germline. The CDR3 DNA sequence: TGTGCCAGCAGTTACTCGTCCACGGGAAAAAACTATGGCTACACCTTC. Amino acids: CASSYSSTGKNYGYTF.

The chain couples TRBV19 to TRBJ1-3; no definite D call. CDR3 size: 16 residues. The germline V gene has CDR1 LNHDA and CDR2 SQIVND (reference sequence). Trimming took off 4 bases at V and 2 bases at J, with 15 bases between the two ends. As DNA, the CDR3 is TGTGCCAGTAGTACCCTCGCGGGTGTTACTGGAAACACCATATATTTT. Encoded protein: CASSTLAGVTGNTIYF.

V is TRBV9 and J is TRBJ2-3; a possible D gene is TRBD2 (7 bases). Germline loops: CDR1 SGDLS, CDR2 YYNGEE. The length of the CDR3 is 14 residues. Deletions cut 6 bases from V and 2 bases from J, with 13 bases between. In DNA form, the CDR3 reads TGTGCCAGCACGAGGGGGGGGGTCACAGATACGCAGTATTTT. This translates into CASTRGGVTDTQYF.

V usage is TRBV10-2 and J usage is TRBJ2-7, with TRBD1 matching 7 bases. The V gene end was trimmed by 7 bases and the J gene end by 7 bases; junction bases not matched to a gene: 7. Germline assignment: CDR1 WSHSY and CDR2 SAAADI. This CDR3 is built from 12 residues. CDR3 in DNA: TGCGCCAGCACCACAGGGGCAGGGGAGCAGTACTTC. Its translation: CASTTGAGEQYF.

The rearrangement links TRBV7-2 to TRBJ2-1, with 7 bases that match TRBD1. Germline loops: CDR1 SGHTA, CDR2 FQGNSA. The CDR3 contains 18 residues. The ends lost 5 bases at V and 6 bases at J; junction bases unmatched: 19. The CDR3 nucleotides read TGTGCCAGCAGCCTCCTAGGGCGACAGGGAAAATTCGGCAATGAGCAGTTCTTC. It is translated as CASSLLGRQGKFGNEQFF.

The chain couples TRBV6-1 to TRBJ1-5, with a tentative D call TRBD1 (6 bases). Looked up from germline, CDR1 is MNHNS and CDR2 is SASEGT. The CDR3 runs to 13 residues. The V gene lost 5 bases and the J gene lost 7 bases, with 12 bases spanning the gap. This CDR3 is CASSPGASQPQHF. The CDR3 coding sequence is TGTGCCAGCAGTCCAGGGGCTAGCCAGCCCCAGCATTTT.

This sequence joins TRBV5-1 and TRBJ2-3; 15 bases fit TRBD2. Germline V gives CDR1 SGHRS, CDR2 YFSETQ. V shed 3 bases and J 3 bases; nucleotides not matched to a gene: 5. The CDR3 is 17 residues long. The CDR3 reads CASSWGLAGGQTDTQYF. CDR3 nucleotides: TGCGCCAGCAGCTGGGGACTAGCGGGGGGCCAAACAGATACGCAGTATTTT.

This chain links TRBV5-1 with TRBJ1-1; D gene ambiguous. The CDR3 has 12 residues. Trimming took off 4 bases at V and 5 bases at J, with 9 bases between the two ends. From germline, CDR1 is SGHRS and CDR2 YFSETQ. The CDR3 region is CASSPGGTEAFF. In nucleotides, the CDR3 is TGCGCCAGCAGCCCGGGAGGAACTGAAGCTTTCTTT. The full variable domain, completed using reference TRBV5-1 and TRBJ1-1, is KAGVTQTPRYLIKTRGQQVTLSCSPISGHRSVSWYQQTPGQGLQFLFEYFSETQRNKGNFPGRFSGRQFSNSRSEMNVSTLELGDSALYLCASSPGGTEAFFGQGTRLTVV.

The chain couples TRBV7-2 to TRBJ2-3, with 12 bases that match TRBD2. The trim removed 3 bases at V and 5 bases at J, leaving 6 bases unmatched. The CDR3 is 16 residues long. Germline V lookup: CDR1 SGHTA, CDR2 FQGNSA. The CDR3 here is CASSFPSGGAGDTQYF. CDR3 DNA: TGTGCCAGCAGCTTCCCTAGCGGGGGGGCAGGAGATACGCAGTATTTT.

V is TRBV9 and J is TRBJ2-3, with 9 bases aligning to TRBD2. The germline V gene has CDR1 SGDLS and CDR2 YYNGEE. CDR3 size: 16 residues. V lost 0 bases, J lost 6 bases, and 8 bases stayed unmatched. The CDR3 DNA sequence: TGTGCCAGCAGCGTAGTTGGCGGGGGGGCTCGCGATACGCAGTATTTT. This gives the protein CASSVVGGGARDTQYF.

The gene calls are TRBV7-2 and TRBJ1-3; TRBD1 might be the D (6 bases). Germline V gene lookup returns CDR1 SGHTA and CDR2 FQGNSA. Trimming left V 8 bases short and J 4 bases short, with 15 bases between. The CDR3 totals 14 residues. CDR3 protein: CASELGAGGNTIYF. The DNA of the CDR3 is TGTGCCAGCGAATTGGGGGCAGGGGGAAACACCATATATTTT.

This clone was counted a few times. The chain has TRBV2 and TRBJ2-6; no clear D gene. CDR3 length: 14 amino acids. V lost 7 bases to trimming and J lost 0 bases, with 7 bases between them. Germline V CDR1 and CDR2: SNHLY, FYNNEI. The CDR3 is CASMIYSGANVLTF. The CDR3 nucleotides are TGTGCCAGCATGATCTACTCTGGGGCCAACGTCCTGACTTTC.

The CDR3 loop is CASSLSPPLRGVNSPLHF. CDR3 DNA: TGTGCCAGCAGTTTATCGCCCCCTCTACGGGGGGTGAATTCACCCCTCCACTTT. The genes are TRBV27 and TRBJ1-6, with D tentatively TRBD1 (5 bases). Trimming removed 0 bases from V and 7 bases from J, with 19 bases in between. Per germline, CDR1 MNHEY and CDR2 SMNVEV (reference sequence). The CDR3 totals 18 residues.

CDR3 loop: CATEDREVSPLHF. As DNA, the CDR3 is TGTGCCACCGAGGACAGGGAAGTCTCACCCCTCCACTTT. This chain connects TRBV25-1 to TRBJ1-6; 8 nucleotides line up with TRBD1. Trimming at V came to 10 bases and at J to 10 bases, leaving 9 bases not matched to a gene. The germline gives CDR1 MGHDK, CDR2 SYGVNS. The CDR3 covers 13 residues.

This clone was detected once. The genes are TRBV7-6 and TRBJ2-7; TRBD1 might be the D (6 bases). The V end lost 3 bases, the J end lost 4 bases, and 16 bases lay between the germline ends. The CDR3 has 15 amino acids. Germline CDR1 SGHVS, CDR2 FNYEAQ. The CDR3 DNA sequence: TGTGCCAGCAGCTTTCGGACAGTCCCAGGTTACGAGCAGTACTTC. Encoded protein: CASSFRTVPGYEQYF.